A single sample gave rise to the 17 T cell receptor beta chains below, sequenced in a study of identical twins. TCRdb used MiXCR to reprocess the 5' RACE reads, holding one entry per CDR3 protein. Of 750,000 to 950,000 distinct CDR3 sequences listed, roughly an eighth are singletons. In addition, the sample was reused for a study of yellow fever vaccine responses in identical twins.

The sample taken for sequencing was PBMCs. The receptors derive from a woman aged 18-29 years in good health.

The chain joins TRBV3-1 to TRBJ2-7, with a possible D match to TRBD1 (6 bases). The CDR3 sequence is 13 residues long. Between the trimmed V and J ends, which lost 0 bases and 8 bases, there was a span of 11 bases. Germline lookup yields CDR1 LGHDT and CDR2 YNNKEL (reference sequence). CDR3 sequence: CASSQDRGLKQYV. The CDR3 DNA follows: TGTGCCAGCAGCCAAGACAGGGGCTTAAAGCAGTACGTC.

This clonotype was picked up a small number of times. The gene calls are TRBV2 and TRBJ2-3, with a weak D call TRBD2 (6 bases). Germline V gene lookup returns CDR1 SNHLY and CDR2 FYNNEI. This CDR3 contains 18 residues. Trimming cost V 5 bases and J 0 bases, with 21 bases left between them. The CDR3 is CASSHGLLGGYSTDTQYF. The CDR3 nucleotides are TGTGCCAGCAGTCATGGGCTTCTGGGGGGATATAGCACAGATACGCAGTATTTT.

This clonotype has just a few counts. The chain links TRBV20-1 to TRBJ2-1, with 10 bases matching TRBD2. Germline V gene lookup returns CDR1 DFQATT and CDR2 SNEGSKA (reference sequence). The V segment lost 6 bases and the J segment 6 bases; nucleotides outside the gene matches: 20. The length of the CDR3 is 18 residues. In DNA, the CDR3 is TGCAGTGCCACTGCTGGACTAGCGGCAACGGGTTTAAGCAATGAGCAGTTCTTC. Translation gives CSATAGLAATGLSNEQFF.

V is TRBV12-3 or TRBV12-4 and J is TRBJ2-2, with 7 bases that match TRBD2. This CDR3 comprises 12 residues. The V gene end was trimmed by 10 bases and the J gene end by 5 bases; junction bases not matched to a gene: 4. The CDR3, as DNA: TGTGCCACTAGCGGAGGGACCGGGGAGCTGTTTTTT. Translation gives CATSGGTGELFF.

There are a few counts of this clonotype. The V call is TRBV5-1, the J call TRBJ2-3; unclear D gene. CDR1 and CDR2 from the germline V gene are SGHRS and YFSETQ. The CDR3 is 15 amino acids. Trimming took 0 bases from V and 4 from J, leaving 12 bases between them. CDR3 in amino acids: CASSLEVGRPDTQYF. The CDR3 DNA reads TGCGCCAGCAGCTTGGAAGTAGGGCGCCCAGATACGCAGTATTTT.

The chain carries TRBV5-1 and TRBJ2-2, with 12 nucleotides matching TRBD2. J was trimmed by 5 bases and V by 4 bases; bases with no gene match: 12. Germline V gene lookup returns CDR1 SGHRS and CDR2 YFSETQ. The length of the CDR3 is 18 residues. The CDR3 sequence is CASSVQPSGGAITGELFF. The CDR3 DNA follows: TGCGCCAGCAGCGTCCAGCCTAGCGGGGGGGCGATAACCGGGGAGCTGTTTTTT. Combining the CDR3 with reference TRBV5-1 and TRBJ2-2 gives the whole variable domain KAGVTQTPRYLIKTRGQQVTLSCSPISGHRSVSWYQQTPGQGLQFLFEYFSETQRNKGNFPGRFSGRQFSNSRSEMNVSTLELGDSALYLCASSVQPSGGAITGELFFGEGSRLTVL.

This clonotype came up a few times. The CDR3 nucleotides are TGTGCCAGCAGCCTGGGACAGATCAGGTCACCCCTCCACTTT. Its protein is CASSLGQIRSPLHF. The V and J genes are TRBV12-3 or TRBV12-4 and TRBJ1-6; TRBD1 agrees at 7 bases. CDR3 length: 14 residues. V was pared by 6 bases and J by 10 bases, with 9 bases of the junction left unmatched.

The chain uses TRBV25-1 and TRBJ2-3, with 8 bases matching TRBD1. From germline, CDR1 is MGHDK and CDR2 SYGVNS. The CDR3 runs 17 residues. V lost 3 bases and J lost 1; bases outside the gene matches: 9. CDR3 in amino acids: CASSDPPGGAGTDTQYF. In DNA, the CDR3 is TGTGCCAGCAGTGATCCACCAGGGGGCGCCGGCACAGATACGCAGTATTTT.

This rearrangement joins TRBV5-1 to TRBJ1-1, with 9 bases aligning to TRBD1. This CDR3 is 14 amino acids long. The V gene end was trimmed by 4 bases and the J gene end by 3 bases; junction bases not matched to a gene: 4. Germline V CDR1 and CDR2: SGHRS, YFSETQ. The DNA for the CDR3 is TGCGCCAGCAGCCGCCGGGACAGGGACACTGAAGCTTTCTTT. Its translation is CASSRRDRDTEAFF.

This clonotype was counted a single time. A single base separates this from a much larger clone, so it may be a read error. CDR3 loop: CASCSPGPIAVSYNEQFF. The CDR3 bases are TGTGCCAGCTGTAGCCCGGGGCCCATAGCGGTCTCCTACAATGAGCAGTTCTTC. This sequence joins TRBV12-3 or TRBV12-4 and TRBJ2-1; D is perhaps TRBD2 (6 bases). The CDR3 length is 18 residues. Between the trimmed V and J ends, which lost 8 bases and 0 bases, there was a span of 23 bases.

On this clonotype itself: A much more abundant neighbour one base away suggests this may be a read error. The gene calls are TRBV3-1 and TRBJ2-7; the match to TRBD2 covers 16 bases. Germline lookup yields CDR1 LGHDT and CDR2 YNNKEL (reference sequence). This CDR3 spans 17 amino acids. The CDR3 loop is CASSLGTSGRASYGQYF. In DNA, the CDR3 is TGTGCCAGCAGCCTCGGGACTAGCGGGAGGGCCTCCTACGGGCAGTACTTC.

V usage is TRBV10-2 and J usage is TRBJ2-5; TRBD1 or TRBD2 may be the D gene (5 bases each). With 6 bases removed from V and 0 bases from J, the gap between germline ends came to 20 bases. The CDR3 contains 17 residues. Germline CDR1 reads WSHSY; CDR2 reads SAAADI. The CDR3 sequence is CASSRSLSGTYQETQYF. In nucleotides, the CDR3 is TGCGCCAGCAGCCGCAGTCTCTCGGGGACGTACCAAGAGACCCAGTACTTC.

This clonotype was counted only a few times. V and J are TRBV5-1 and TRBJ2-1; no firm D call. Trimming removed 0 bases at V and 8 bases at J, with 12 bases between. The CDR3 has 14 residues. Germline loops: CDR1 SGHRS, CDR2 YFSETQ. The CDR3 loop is CASSLAPGSYEQFF. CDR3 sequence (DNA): TGCGCCAGCAGCTTGGCCCCCGGGTCTTATGAGCAGTTCTTC.

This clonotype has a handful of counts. The CDR3: CATKTDRAADTQYF. As DNA, the CDR3 is TGTGCCACCAAAACGGACAGGGCGGCAGATACGCAGTATTTT. The rearrangement uses TRBV10-3 and TRBJ2-3; 8 positions agree with TRBD1. This CDR3 region has 14 residues. Per the germline V gene, CDR1 is ENHRY and CDR2 is SYGVKD. Losses at the gene ends were 10 bases for V and 4 bases for J; bases not matched to a gene: 10.

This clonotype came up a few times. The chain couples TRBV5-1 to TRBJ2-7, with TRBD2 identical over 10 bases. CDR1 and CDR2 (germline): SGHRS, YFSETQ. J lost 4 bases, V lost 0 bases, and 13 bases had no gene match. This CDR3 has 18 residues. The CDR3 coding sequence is TGCGCCAGCAGCTTGGGGCCTAGCGGGAGACGTGTGGATTACGAGCAGTACTTC. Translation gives CASSLGPSGRRVDYEQYF.

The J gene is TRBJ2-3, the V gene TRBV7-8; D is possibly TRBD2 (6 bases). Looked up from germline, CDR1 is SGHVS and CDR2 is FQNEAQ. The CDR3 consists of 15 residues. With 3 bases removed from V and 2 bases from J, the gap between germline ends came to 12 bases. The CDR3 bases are TGTGCCAGCAGCTTTTACGGGAGTACCACAGATACGCAGTATTTT. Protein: CASSFYGSTTDTQYF.

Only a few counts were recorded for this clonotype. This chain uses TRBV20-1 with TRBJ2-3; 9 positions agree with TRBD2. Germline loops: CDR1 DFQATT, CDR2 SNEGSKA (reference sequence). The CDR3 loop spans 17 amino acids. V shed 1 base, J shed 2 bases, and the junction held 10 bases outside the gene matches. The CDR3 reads CSARGDGLAGPTDTQYF. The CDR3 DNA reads TGCAGTGCTAGAGGAGATGGCCTAGCGGGACCCACAGATACGCAGTATTTT.